The subject of this entry is one TCR beta chain. What it binds is not known. This specimen comes from a study of CD8+ T cells in alopecia areata. Study at large: Tofacitinib therapy lasting 6 to 18 months was followed by 6 months off drug. General study results and limits: Many of the expanded lesional clones endured in scalp and blood while on tofacitinib.

Extracted from the samples, RNA was reverse transcribed into cDNA to serve as the sequencing template. Clones were read by immunoSEQ multiplex PCR, and TCRdb kept only the in-frame ones, dropping some. The table lists about 190,000 clones, around three fifths of them singletons, with approximately 0.97% in the top ten. The CDR3 is 15 residues long. The V and J ends lost 0 bases and 7 bases respectively, with 15 bases between them. From germline, CDR1 is MNHNS and CDR2 SASEGT. Treatment defined: oral pan-JAK inhibitor, 5-10 mg twice daily. This receptor was taken from a human donor with alopecia areata. V is TRBV6-1 and J is TRBJ1-2, with D unresolved. Material: CD4+ T cells sorted from blood, obtained at week 24, from a patient treated with tofacitinib. Here the CDR3 DNA reads TGTGCCAGCAGTGAAGCTGATGGGTATCGCGGTGGCTACACCTTC. Its translation: CASSEADGYRGGYTF.